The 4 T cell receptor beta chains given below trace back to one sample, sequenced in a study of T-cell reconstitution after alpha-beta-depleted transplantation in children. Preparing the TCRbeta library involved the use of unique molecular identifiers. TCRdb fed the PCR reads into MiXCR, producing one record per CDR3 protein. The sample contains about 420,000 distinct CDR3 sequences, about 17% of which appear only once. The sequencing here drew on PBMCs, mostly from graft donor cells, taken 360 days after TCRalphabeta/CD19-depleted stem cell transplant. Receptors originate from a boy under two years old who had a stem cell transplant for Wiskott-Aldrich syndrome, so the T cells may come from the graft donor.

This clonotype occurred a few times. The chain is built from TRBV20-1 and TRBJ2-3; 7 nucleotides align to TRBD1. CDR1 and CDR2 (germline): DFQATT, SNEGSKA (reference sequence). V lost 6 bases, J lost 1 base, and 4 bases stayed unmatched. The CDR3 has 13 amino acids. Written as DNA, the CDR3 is TGCAGTGCCGCCGGGACAGGCACAGATACGCAGTATTTT. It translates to CSAAGTGTDTQYF.

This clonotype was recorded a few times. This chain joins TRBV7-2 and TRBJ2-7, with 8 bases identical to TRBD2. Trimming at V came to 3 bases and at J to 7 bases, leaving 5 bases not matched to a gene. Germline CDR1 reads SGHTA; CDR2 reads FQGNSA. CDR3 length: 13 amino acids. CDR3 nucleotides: TGTGCCAGCAGCTTGACAAGACTAGCGGAGCAGTACTTC. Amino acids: CASSLTRLAEQYF.

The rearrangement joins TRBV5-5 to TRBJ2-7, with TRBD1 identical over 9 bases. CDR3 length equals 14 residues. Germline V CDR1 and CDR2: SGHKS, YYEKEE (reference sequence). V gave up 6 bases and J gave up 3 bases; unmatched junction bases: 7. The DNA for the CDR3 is TGTGCCAGCAATATCGGGGACAGGGACTACGAGCAGTACTTC. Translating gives CASNIGDRDYEQYF.

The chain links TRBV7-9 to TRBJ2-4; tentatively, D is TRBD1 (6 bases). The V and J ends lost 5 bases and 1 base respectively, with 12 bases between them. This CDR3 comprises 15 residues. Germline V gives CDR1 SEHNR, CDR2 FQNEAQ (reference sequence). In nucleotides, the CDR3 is TGTGCCAGCAGCCCCCCCACAGGGGCCAAAAACATTCAGTACTTC. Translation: CASSPPTGAKNIQYF.